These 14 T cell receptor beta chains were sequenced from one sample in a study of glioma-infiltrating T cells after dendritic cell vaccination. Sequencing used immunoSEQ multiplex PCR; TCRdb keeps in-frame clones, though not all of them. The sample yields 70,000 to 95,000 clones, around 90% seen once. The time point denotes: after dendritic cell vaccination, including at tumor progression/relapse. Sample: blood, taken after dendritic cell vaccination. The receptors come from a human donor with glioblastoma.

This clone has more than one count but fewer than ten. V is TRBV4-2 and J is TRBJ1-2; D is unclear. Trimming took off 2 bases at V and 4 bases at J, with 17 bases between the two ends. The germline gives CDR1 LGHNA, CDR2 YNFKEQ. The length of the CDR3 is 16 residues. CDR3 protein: CASSQSYYETLYGYTF. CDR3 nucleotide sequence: TGTGCCAGCAGCCAATCGTATTACGAGACTCTCTATGGCTACACCTTC.

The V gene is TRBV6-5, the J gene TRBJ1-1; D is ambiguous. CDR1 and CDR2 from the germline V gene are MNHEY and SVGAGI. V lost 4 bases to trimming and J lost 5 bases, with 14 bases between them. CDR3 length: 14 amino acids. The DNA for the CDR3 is TGTGCCAGCAGTTCCCCGCCCGGGGTGACTGAAGCTTTCTTT. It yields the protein CASSSPPGVTEAFF.

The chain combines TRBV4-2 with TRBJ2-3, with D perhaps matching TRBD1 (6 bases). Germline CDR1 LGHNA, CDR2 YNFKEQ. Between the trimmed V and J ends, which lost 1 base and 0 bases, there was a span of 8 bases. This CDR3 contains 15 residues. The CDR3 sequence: CASSQGTASTDTQYF. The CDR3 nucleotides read TGTGCCAGCAGCCAAGGGACAGCTAGCACAGATACGCAGTATTTT.

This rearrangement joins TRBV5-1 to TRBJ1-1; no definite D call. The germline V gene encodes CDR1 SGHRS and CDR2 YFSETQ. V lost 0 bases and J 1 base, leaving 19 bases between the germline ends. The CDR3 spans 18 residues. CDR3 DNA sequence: TGCGCCAGCAGCTTGGAAGGCATGCGGAGGTTACAGAACACTGAAGCTTTCTTT. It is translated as CASSLEGMRRLQNTEAFF.

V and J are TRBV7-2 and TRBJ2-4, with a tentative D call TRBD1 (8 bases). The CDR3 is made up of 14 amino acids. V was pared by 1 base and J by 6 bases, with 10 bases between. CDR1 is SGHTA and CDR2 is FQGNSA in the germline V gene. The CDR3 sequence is CASSLDRGGNIQYF. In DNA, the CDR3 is TGTGCCAGCAGCTTAGACAGGGGGGGAAACATTCAGTACTTC.

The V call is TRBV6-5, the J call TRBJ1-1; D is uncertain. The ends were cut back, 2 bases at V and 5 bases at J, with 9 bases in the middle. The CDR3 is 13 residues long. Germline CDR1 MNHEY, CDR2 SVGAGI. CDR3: CASSYGGPTEAFF. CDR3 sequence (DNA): TGTGCCAGCAGTTACGGAGGGCCGACTGAAGCTTTCTTT.

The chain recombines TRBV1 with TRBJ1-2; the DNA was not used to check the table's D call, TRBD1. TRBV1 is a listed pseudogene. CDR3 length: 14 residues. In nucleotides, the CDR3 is TGCACCAGCAGCCAAAGACAGTCTAACTATGGCTACACCTTC. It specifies CTSSQRQSNYGYTF.

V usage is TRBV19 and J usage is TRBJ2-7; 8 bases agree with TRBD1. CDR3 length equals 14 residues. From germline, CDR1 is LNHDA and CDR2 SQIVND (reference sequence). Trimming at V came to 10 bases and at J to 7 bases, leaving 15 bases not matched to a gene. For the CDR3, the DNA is TGTGCCACTACTCTCGGACAGGGTACGAGAGAGCAGTACTTC. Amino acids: CATTLGQGTREQYF.

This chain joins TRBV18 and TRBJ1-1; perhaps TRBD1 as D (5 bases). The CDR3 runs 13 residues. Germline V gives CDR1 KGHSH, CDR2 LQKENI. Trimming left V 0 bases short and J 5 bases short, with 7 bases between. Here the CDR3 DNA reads TGTGCCAGCTCACCACCCCGGACAACTGAAGCTTTCTTT. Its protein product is CASSPPRTTEAFF.

The DNA for the CDR3 is TGTGCCAGCAGCCTGATTAGCGGGACCCAAGAGACCCAGTACTTC. Its protein product is CASSLISGTQETQYF. The gene calls are TRBV6-5 and TRBJ2-5; 8 bases agree with TRBD2. Trimming at V came to 6 bases and at J to 1 base, leaving 7 bases not matched to a gene. CDR3 length equals 15 residues. Germline-derived CDR1 and CDR2 are MNHEY and SVGAGI.

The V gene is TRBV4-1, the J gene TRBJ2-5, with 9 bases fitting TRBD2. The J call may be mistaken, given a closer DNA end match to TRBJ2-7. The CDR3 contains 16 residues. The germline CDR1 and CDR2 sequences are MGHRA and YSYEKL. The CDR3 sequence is CASSQVASGDSYEQYF. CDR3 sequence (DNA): TGCGCCAGCAGCCAAGTCGCTAGCGGGGACTCCTACGAGCAGTACTTC.

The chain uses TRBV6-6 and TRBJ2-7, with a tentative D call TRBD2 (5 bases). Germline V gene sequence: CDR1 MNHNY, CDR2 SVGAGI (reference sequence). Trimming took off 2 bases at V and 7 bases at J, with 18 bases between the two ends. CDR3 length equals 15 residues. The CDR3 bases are TGTGCCAGCAGTTACGCCCGGACTGGTGGGATTGAGCAGTACTTC. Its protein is CASSYARTGGIEQYF.

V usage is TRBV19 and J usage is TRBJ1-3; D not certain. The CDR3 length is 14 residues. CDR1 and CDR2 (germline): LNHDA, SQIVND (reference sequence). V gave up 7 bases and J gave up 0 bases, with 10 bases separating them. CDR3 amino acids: CASISLSSGNTIYF. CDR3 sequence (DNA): TGTGCCAGTATCTCTCTGAGCTCTGGAAACACCATATATTTT.

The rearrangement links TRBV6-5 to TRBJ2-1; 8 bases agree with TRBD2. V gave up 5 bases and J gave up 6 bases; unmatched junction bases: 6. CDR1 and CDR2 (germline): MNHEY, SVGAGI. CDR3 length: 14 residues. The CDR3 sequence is CASSPGGPGNEQFF. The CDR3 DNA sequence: TGTGCCAGCAGTCCGGGGGGGCCGGGCAATGAGCAGTTCTTC.